The T cell receptor beta chain described here comes from a study of Ad26.COV2.S vaccination and SARS-CoV-2 variants. Study-wide context: Dosing was one shot or two shots 56 days apart.

Treatment described: roughly 18 received Ad26.COV2.S at low or high dose, single or two shots; several received placebo; per-sample allocation not given. Each sample was drawn 63 days after the first injection (of vaccine or placebo). Whoever gave the sample was an adult aged 18-55 years in Boston. On this clone itself: The antigen is not known.

Study results and limitations: Recipients of either vaccine or placebo displayed similar breadth of non-spike TCRs.

Data came from immunoSEQ multiplex PCR; TCRdb stores just in-frame clones and leaves some out. The repertoire includes 250,000 to 300,000 clones, roughly 86% of them detected once, and under 4% sits in the top ten. CDR1 and CDR2 from the germline V gene are SGHTA and FQGNSA. The CDR3 runs to 17 residues. Trimming removed 1 base at V and 8 bases at J, with 23 bases between. The chain carries TRBV7-2 and TRBJ1-2; D might be TRBD1 (6 bases). This clonotype was sampled from a person between 18 and 60 years old who received the Ad26.COV2.S COVID-19 vaccine or a placebo. The starting material was peripheral blood, obtained in a trial of Ad26.COV2.S vaccine versus placebo. CDR3 bases: TGTGCCAGCAGCTTAGGCCCACCCTTGGCGGGGGCTTGGGGCTACACCTTC. This translates into CASSLGPPLAGAWGYTF.